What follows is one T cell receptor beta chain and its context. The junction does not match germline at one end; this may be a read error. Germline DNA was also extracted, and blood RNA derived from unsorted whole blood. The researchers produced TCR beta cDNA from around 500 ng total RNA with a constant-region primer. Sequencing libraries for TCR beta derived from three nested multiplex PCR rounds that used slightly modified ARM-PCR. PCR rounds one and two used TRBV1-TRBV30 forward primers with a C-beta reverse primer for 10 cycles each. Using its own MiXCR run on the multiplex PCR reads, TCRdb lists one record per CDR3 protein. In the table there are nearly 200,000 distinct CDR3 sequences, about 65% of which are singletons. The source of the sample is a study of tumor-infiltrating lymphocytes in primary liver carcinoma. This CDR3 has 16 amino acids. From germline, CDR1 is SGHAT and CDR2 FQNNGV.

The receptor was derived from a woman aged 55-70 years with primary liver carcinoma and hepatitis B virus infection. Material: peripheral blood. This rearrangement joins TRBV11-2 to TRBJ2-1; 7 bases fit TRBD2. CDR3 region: CASSYGIGGGYNKQFF. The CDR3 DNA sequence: TGTGCCAGCAGCTACGGAATTGGCGGGGGATACAATAAGCAGTTCTTC.